This entry lists 27 T cell receptor beta chains sequenced from one sample in a study of regulatory T cells in long-lasting Graves disease (dated by TCRdb to about 2021). The library was made by multiplex PCR. Sequencing took place on an Illumina HiSeq 4000. TCR beta libraries were built with iRepertoire HTBI primers and Arm-PCR amplification of CDR3 regions. TCRdb reran the public reads through fastp at Q25 and MiXCR, keeping productive beta chains. For every CDR3 protein sequence, its rows merge into one entry that carries the most common genes and DNA. Here the sample has some 250,000 distinct CDR3 sequences; about 19% occur a single time. The top ten clonotypes cover approximately 13% of the sample. The time point tag for this specimen amounts to: newly diagnosed GD, antithyroid drugs for less than 3 months. RNA was extracted from PBMCs in TRIzol for both TCR sequencing and RNA sequencing. This sample comprised peripheral blood mononuclear cells (PBMCs), obtained at new diagnosis, from a patient treated with antithyroid drugs. The receptor set was obtained from a female donor with Graves disease.

In its sample, this clonotype was seen many times. V gene TRBV9 combines with J gene TRBJ2-3; TRBD1 agrees at 10 bases. CDR3 length: 14 amino acids. The germline CDR1 and CDR2 sequences are SGDLS and YYNGEE. The V gene end was trimmed by 4 bases and the J gene end by 6 bases; junction bases not matched to a gene: 5. The CDR3 here is CASSSPGQGDTQYF. In DNA, the CDR3 is TGTGCCAGCAGCTCCCCGGGACAGGGGGATACGCAGTATTTT.

Many counts were recorded for this clonotype. This chain joins TRBV27 and TRBJ2-1, with D possibly matching TRBD1 (5 bases). The ends were cut back, 3 bases at V and 8 bases at J, with 11 bases in the middle. The CDR3 is 13 amino acids. Germline assignment: CDR1 MNHEY and CDR2 SMNVEV (reference sequence). Written as DNA, the CDR3 is TGTGCCAGCAGTTTTAAACTGGGGCATGAGCAGTTCTTC. It yields the protein CASSFKLGHEQFF.

This clonotype occurred many times. The chain joins TRBV7-3 to TRBJ1-1, with unresolved D. Germline V gene lookup returns CDR1 SGHTA and CDR2 FQGTGA. Trimming stripped 2 bases from V and 5 bases from J, with 12 bases between. The CDR3 consists of 14 residues. The CDR3 DNA reads as TGTGCCAGCAGCTTAGACGGGCGCTGGACTGAAGCTTTCTTT. Translated, it gives CASSLDGRWTEAFF.

This clonotype has only a few counts. The chain is built from TRBV15 and TRBJ2-7; D is unresolved. The CDR3 runs to 15 residues. CDR1 is LNHNV, CDR2 YYDKDF, per germline (reference sequence). V was cut by 5 bases and J by 4 bases, with 18 bases left in between. This CDR3 is CATSGGVVGGYEQYF. CDR3 bases: TGTGCCACCAGCGGCGGCGTCGTGGGCGGATACGAGCAGTACTTC.

This clonotype was seen repeatedly, ten times or more. The chain combines TRBV25-1 with TRBJ2-2; D remains ambiguous. The CDR3 consists of 15 residues. V lost 5 bases and J lost 4, with 14 bases in between. Germline CDR1 reads MGHDK; CDR2 reads SYGVNS. The CDR3 loop is CASSPRLRGTGELFF. CDR3 coding DNA: TGTGCCAGCAGTCCTCGACTTCGTGGCACCGGGGAGCTGTTTTTT.

Concerning this clonotype: A much more abundant neighbour one base away suggests this may be a read error. DNA for the CDR3: TGTGCCAGCAGCTCATATATGGACAGGCAAGCCTATGGCTACACCTTC. Translated: CASSSYMDRQAYGYTF. V is TRBV7-9 and J is TRBJ1-2; 7 positions agree with TRBD1. The ends lost 4 bases at V and 4 bases at J; junction bases unmatched: 12. CDR1 SEHNR and CDR2 FQNEAQ come from the germline V gene (reference sequence). The CDR3 loop spans 16 amino acids.

This clonotype was detected only a few times. This may stem from a read error, because a much larger clone lies one nucleotide away. The chain has TRBV24-1 and TRBJ2-3; D perhaps matches TRBD1 (6 bases). CDR3 length equals 16 residues. Germline V gives CDR1 KGHDR, CDR2 SFDVKD. V dropped 4 bases and J dropped 2 bases, with 15 bases sitting between them. CDR3 amino acids: CATSDPEQGHTDTQYF. In DNA, the CDR3 is TGTGCCACCAGTGACCCTGAACAGGGTCACACAGATACGCAGTATTTT.

This clonotype appeared many times. The V and J genes are TRBV18 and TRBJ2-7; D might be TRBD2 (6 bases). The V gene lost 3 bases and the J gene lost 4 bases, with 19 bases spanning the gap. The V gene's germline CDR1 is KGHSH and CDR2 LQKENI. CDR3 length: 16 amino acids. CDR3 amino acids: CASSPWRTGDKYEQYF. CDR3 DNA sequence: TGTGCCAGCTCACCCTGGAGGACGGGAGACAAATACGAGCAGTACTTC.

This chain links TRBV20-1 with TRBJ2-1; 9 bases fit TRBD2. V gave up 3 bases and J gave up 4 bases; unmatched junction bases: 7. CDR3 length: 15 residues. CDR1 DFQATT and CDR2 SNEGSKA come from the germline V gene (reference sequence). CDR3 loop: CSASPTSGSYNEQFF. As DNA, the CDR3 is TGCAGTGCTAGTCCGACTAGCGGTAGTTACAATGAGCAGTTCTTC.

This clonotype has just a few counts. The genes are TRBV24-1 and TRBJ2-5; either TRBD1 or TRBD2 may supply D (6 bases each). CDR3 size: 15 residues. V shed 1 base and J shed 4 bases, with 12 bases lying between them. Looked up from germline, CDR1 is KGHDR and CDR2 is SFDVKD. CDR3 region: CATSDFVGGGETQYF. The CDR3 region has the DNA TGTGCCACCAGTGATTTCGTAGGGGGAGGAGAGACCCAGTACTTC.

The chain carries TRBV29-1 and TRBJ2-2; 8 nucleotides agree with TRBD2. Germline assignment: CDR1 SQVTM and CDR2 ANQGSEA. The CDR3 runs 14 residues. J was trimmed by 4 bases and V by 6 bases; bases with no gene match: 7. The CDR3 here is CSVPPGGGTGELFF. DNA of the CDR3: TGCAGCGTACCCCCGGGGGGGGGCACCGGGGAGCTGTTTTTT.

This clonotype was counted many times. The chain recombines TRBV10-2 with TRBJ1-1; 7 nucleotides match TRBD1. Germline V gene lookup returns CDR1 WSHSY and CDR2 SAAADI. The J segment lost 11 bases and the V segment lost 6 bases, leaving 9 bases of the junction unmatched. The CDR3 runs to 12 residues. The CDR3 here is CASSDRATRAFF. In DNA, the CDR3 is TGCGCCAGCAGCGACAGGGCTACGAGGGCTTTCTTT.

This clonotype was detected many times. The chain employs TRBV5-1 and TRBJ2-3, with TRBD2 matching 8 bases. This CDR3 contains 14 residues. Germline V lookup: CDR1 SGHRS, CDR2 YFSETQ. Trimming cost V 4 bases and J 4 bases; bases outside gene matches: 5. Here the CDR3 reads CASSRGGQADTQYF. The CDR3 DNA sequence: TGCGCCAGCAGCCGCGGGGGGCAGGCAGATACGCAGTATTTT. Complete variable domain (other parts from reference TRBV5-1 and TRBJ2-3): KAGVTQTPRYLIKTRGQQVTLSCSPISGHRSVSWYQQTPGQGLQFLFEYFSETQRNKGNFPGRFSGRQFSNSRSEMNVSTLELGDSALYLCASSRGGQADTQYFGPGTRLTVL.

Ten or more counts support this clonotype. This rearrangement joins TRBV6-1 to TRBJ2-1; 10 positions agree with TRBD2. Germline CDR1 MNHNS, CDR2 SASEGT. This CDR3 region has 14 residues. The trim removed 7 bases at V and 5 bases at J, leaving 5 bases unmatched. CDR3 coding DNA: TGTGCCAGCACCCGACTAGCGGGCAACAATGAGCAGTTCTTC. Residues: CASTRLAGNNEQFF.

As regards this clonotype: It is likely a read error: a sequence one base away is far more abundant. The chain joins TRBV11-2 to TRBJ2-7; possibly TRBD1 or TRBD2 for D (5 bases each). This CDR3 comprises 16 residues. The germline CDR1 and CDR2 sequences are SGHAT and FQNNGV. The CDR3 region has the DNA TGTGTCAGCAGTCCCCCCCTGGGGGTAACTCCTTACGAGCAGTACTTC. Residues: CVSSPPLGVTPYEQYF.

In nucleotides, the CDR3 is TGTGCCACCAGAGGCGGGGGCACTGAAGCTTTCTTT. This sequence encodes CATRGGGTEAFF. This chain uses TRBV12-3 or TRBV12-4 with TRBJ1-1; D perhaps matches TRBD1 (5 bases). The CDR3 sequence is 12 residues long. Between the trimmed V and J ends, which lost 10 bases and 4 bases, there was a span of 13 bases.

The chain has TRBV19 and TRBJ2-3; 7 positions agree with TRBD2. After removal of 2 bases from V and 6 bases from J, the junction contained 2 bases not matched to a gene. Germline V gene lookup returns CDR1 LNHDA and CDR2 SQIVND (reference sequence). This CDR3 has 13 residues. CDR3 sequence (DNA): TGTGCCAGTAGTATAACTAGCGCGGATACGCAGTATTTT. Protein product: CASSITSADTQYF.

There are many counts of this clonotype. The chain employs TRBV2 and TRBJ1-3; possible D gene TRBD1, 6 bases. The CDR3 covers 14 residues. Trimming took 4 bases from V and 4 from J, leaving 11 bases between them. Germline V gene lookup returns CDR1 SNHLY and CDR2 FYNNEI. CDR3 region: CASSAATGGNTIYF. The CDR3 DNA sequence: TGTGCCAGCAGTGCCGCGACAGGCGGAAACACCATATATTTT. Using reference TRBV2 and TRBJ1-3 for the parts outside the CDR3, the full variable domain is EPEVTQTPSHQVTQMGQEVILRCVPISNHLYFYWYRQILGQKVEFLVSFYNNEISEKSEIFDDQFSVERPDGSNFTLKIRSTKLEDSAMYFCASSAATGGNTIYFGEGSWLTVV.

V gene TRBV7-6 combines with J gene TRBJ2-5, with 9 bases fitting TRBD1. CDR1 and CDR2 from the germline V gene are SGHVS and FNYEAQ. This CDR3 has 17 residues. After removal of 1 base from V and 5 bases from J, the junction contained 11 bases not matched to a gene. The CDR3 bases are TGTGCCAGCAGCTTAGTACAGGGGGCGCTCACCTCCGAGACCCAGTACTTC. Amino acids: CASSLVQGALTSETQYF.

This clonotype was detected many times. The chain uses TRBV18 and TRBJ1-1; D remains ambiguous. Germline lookup yields CDR1 KGHSH and CDR2 LQKENI. V was shortened by 1 base and J by 2 bases, with 5 bases between the two germline ends. The CDR3 spans 13 residues. This CDR3 reads CASSPRSNTEAFF. The CDR3 DNA follows: TGTGCCAGCTCACCACGGAGCAACACTGAAGCTTTCTTT.

In its sample, this clonotype was seen many times. The rearrangement uses TRBV11-3 and TRBJ1-1; TRBD1 aligns across 7 bases. This CDR3 has 13 amino acids. With 4 bases clipped from V and 7 bases from J, the junction kept 6 bases outside the gene matches. CDR1 is SGHNT and CDR2 is YENEEA in the germline V gene. CDR3 sequence: CASSSTGLGEAFF. The DNA for the CDR3 is TGTGCCAGCAGCTCGACAGGGCTTGGTGAAGCTTTCTTT.

At least ten counts were recorded for this clonotype. V and J are TRBV5-8 and TRBJ2-7, with D possibly called TRBD1 or TRBD2 (5 bases each). This CDR3 spans 13 amino acids. Germline V gene sequence: CDR1 SGHTS, CDR2 YDEGEE. Trimming removed 2 bases from V and 6 bases from J, with 12 bases in between. CDR3 amino acids: CASSFREGGEQYF. DNA of the CDR3: TGTGCCAGCAGCTTCAGGGAAGGAGGCGAGCAGTACTTC.

This clonotype was found many times. This chain uses TRBV15 with TRBJ2-1; the D call may be TRBD1 or TRBD2 (6 bases each). Germline loops: CDR1 LNHNV, CDR2 YYDKDF (reference sequence). CDR3 size: 14 residues. Trimming shortened V by 0 bases and J by 7 bases, and 10 bases separated the two germline ends. CDR3 DNA: TGTGCCACCAGCAGAGATCGGAGGGGGAATGAGCAGTTCTTC. Translating gives CATSRDRRGNEQFF.

As regards this clonotype: A much larger clonotype is one base distant, so this may be a read error. The chain uses TRBV9 and TRBJ1-2, with a weak D call TRBD1 (5 bases). Germline CDR1 SGDLS, CDR2 YYNGEE. The CDR3 is 15 amino acids. Deletions cut 5 bases from V and 4 bases from J, with 18 bases between. CDR3 loop: CASSPRDGKIYGYTF. The CDR3 DNA is TGTGCCAGCAGTCCACGGGACGGGAAGATCTATGGCTACACCTTC.

There are a few counts of this clonotype. The chain is built from TRBV20-1 and TRBJ2-7; D might be TRBD1 or TRBD2, each matching 5 bases. There are 14 residues in the CDR3. Germline V gene lookup returns CDR1 DFQATT and CDR2 SNEGSKA (reference sequence). Between the trimmed V and J ends, which lost 6 bases and 1 base, there was a span of 16 bases. CDR3 amino acids: CSATDGTASYEQYF. CDR3 coding DNA: TGCAGTGCCACCGATGGGACGGCATCCTACGAGCAGTACTTC.

This clonotype was detected only a few times. CDR3 in amino acids: CASSPGTSGEGYTF. In DNA, the CDR3 is TGTGCCAGCAGTCCCGGGACATCCGGAGAGGGCTACACCTTC. This chain links TRBV6-1 with TRBJ1-2; TRBD1 is a possible D gene (6 bases). The CDR3 is made up of 14 amino acids. Trimming pared 5 bases from V and 8 bases from J, leaving 18 bases between. Germline V gene data show CDR1 as MNHNS and CDR2 as SASEGT.

Ten or more counts support this clonotype. This chain joins TRBV29-1 and TRBJ1-1, with D unclear. The germline V gene encodes CDR1 SQVTM and CDR2 ANQGSEA. This CDR3 spans 13 amino acids. V lost 5 bases, J lost 0 bases, and 10 bases lay in between. The CDR3 nucleotides read TGCAGCGTTCAAGGGAGAATGAACACTGAAGCTTTCTTT. Amino acid sequence: CSVQGRMNTEAFF.